This TCR beta chain was profiled in a study of CD8 T cells in ankylosing spondylitis. This clonotype showed up many times. Its target is not known. Trimming left V 3 bases short and J 6 bases short, with 20 bases between. Per germline, CDR1 MNHEY and CDR2 SMNVEV (reference sequence). This CDR3 contains 16 residues. Notes on the study in general: Clones tied to disease were said to be significantly enriched in matched ankylosing spondylitis synovial fluid. A TCR beta motif of about 8 highly homologous variants seemed to mark ankylosing spondylitis blood.

TCRdb reanalysed the 5' RACE reads using MiXCR and keeps one entry per CDR3 protein. The sample shows a few hundred thousand distinct CDR3 sequences, about 13% of them seen only once. The gene calls are TRBV27 and TRBJ1-2, with D unresolved. The source is a male donor with ankylosing spondylitis. Sequencing was carried out using blood, either unsorted or a sorted T cell fraction (not recorded which). The DNA of the CDR3 is TGTGCCAGCAGTTTGTCCCTTATGACGGATCTCAATGGCTACACCTTC. It specifies CASSLSLMTDLNGYTF.